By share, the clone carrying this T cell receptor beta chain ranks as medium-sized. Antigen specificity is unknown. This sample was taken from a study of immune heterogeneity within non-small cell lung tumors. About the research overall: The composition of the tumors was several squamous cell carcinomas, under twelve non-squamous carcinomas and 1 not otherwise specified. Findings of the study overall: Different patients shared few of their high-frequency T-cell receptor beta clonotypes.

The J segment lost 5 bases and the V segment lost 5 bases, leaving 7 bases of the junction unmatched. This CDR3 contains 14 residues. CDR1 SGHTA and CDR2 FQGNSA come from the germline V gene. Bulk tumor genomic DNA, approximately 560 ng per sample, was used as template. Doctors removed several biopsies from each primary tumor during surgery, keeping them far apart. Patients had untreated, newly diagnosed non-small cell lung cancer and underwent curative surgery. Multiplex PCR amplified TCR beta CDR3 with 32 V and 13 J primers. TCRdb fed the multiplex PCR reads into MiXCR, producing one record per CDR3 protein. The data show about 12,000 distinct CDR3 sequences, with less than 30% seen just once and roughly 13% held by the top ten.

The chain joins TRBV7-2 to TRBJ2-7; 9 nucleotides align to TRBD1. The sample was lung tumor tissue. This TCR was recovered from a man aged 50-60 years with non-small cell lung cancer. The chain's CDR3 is CASSQTRDRDEQYF. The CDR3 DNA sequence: TGTGCCAGCAGCCAAACACGGGACAGGGACGAGCAGTACTTC. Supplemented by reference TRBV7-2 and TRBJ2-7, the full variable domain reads GAGVSQSPSNKVTEKGKDVELRCDPISGHTALYWYRQSLGQGLEFLIYFQGNSAPDKSGLPSDRFSAERTGGSVSTLTIQRTQQEDSAVYLCASSQTRDRDEQYFGPGTRLTVT.